One and the same sample provided the 22 T cell receptor beta chains below, sequenced in a study of OX40 agonist ivuxolimab in advanced cancers. Method: immunoSEQ multiplex PCR; TCRdb's copy keeps in-frame clones and lacks some. The sample records roughly 71,000 clones, around 90% being singletons. The specimen comprised CD4+ or CD8+ T cells sorted from blood, sampled in a trial of the OX40 agonist ivuxolimab. Receptors originate from an adult with an advanced solid tumor such as melanoma, head and neck, liver or kidney cancer.

V and J are TRBV28 and TRBJ2-5; maybe TRBD2 (5 bases). This CDR3 contains 13 residues. V was trimmed by 3 bases and J by 2 bases, leaving 7 bases between them. Germline V lookup: CDR1 MDHEN, CDR2 SYDVKM. CDR3 residues: CASSLGGQETQYF. Written as DNA, the CDR3 is TGTGCCAGCAGTTTGGGCGGGCAAGAGACCCAGTACTTC.

Only a few counts were recorded for this clone. The same CDR3 can be traced to other DNA sequences in this sample. The gene calls are TRBV19 and TRBJ1-5, with 9 bases lining up with TRBD1. CDR3 length equals 15 residues. In germline, CDR1 is LNHDA, CDR2 SQIVND (reference sequence). The V gene end was trimmed by 2 bases and the J gene end by 1 base; junction bases not matched to a gene: 0. In nucleotides, the CDR3 is TGTGCCAGTAGTATAACAGGGGGCAGCAATCAGCCCCAGCATTTT. The encoded protein is CASSITGGSNQPQHF.

The chain links TRBV4-3 to TRBJ2-7; 10 nucleotides line up with TRBD2. V trimming: 3 bases; J trimming: 3 bases; junction bases outside the gene matches: 14. Germline V gene data show CDR1 as LGHNA and CDR2 as YSLEER. This CDR3 is built from 18 residues. CDR3 nucleotides: TGCGCCAGCAGCCAGGGAGCAGGTGGACTAGCGGACAACTACGAGCAGTACTTC. It yields the protein CASSQGAGGLADNYEQYF.

The V call is TRBV6-5, the J call TRBJ2-1; 11 bases line up with TRBD2. CDR3 length: 15 residues. The germline gives CDR1 MNHEY, CDR2 SVGAGI. V was pared by 5 bases and J by 3 bases, with 3 bases of the junction left unmatched. CDR3 in DNA: TGTGCCAGCAGTAGACTAGCGGGGTACTACAATGAGCAGTTCTTC. Amino acids: CASSRLAGYYNEQFF.

This clone was found many times. This sequence joins TRBV7-2 and TRBJ2-2; no firm D call. CDR3 length: 13 residues. Germline-derived CDR1 and CDR2 are SGHTA and FQGNSA. V gave up 2 bases and J gave up 6 bases, with 7 bases separating them. CDR3: CASSLLGAGELFF. The DNA of the CDR3 is TGTGCCAGCAGCTTACTAGGTGCCGGGGAGCTGTTTTTT.

The chain recombines TRBV5-6 with TRBJ2-1; 7 bases map to TRBD1. Germline CDR1 SGHDT, CDR2 YYEEEE. This CDR3 has 13 residues. Losses at the gene ends were 2 bases for V and 7 bases for J; bases not matched to a gene: 3. CDR3: CASSFGTANEQFF. CDR3 DNA sequence: TGTGCCAGCAGCTTCGGGACAGCGAATGAGCAGTTCTTC.

CDR3 in amino acids: CASSESNRVNEQYF. The CDR3 DNA reads as TGCGCCAGCAGTGAGTCTAACAGGGTAAACGAGCAGTACTTC. The chain couples TRBV10-2 to TRBJ2-7; TRBD1 is a possible D gene (6 bases). The ends were cut back, 0 bases at V and 5 bases at J, with 11 bases in the middle. The CDR3 consists of 14 residues. Per the germline V gene, CDR1 is WSHSY and CDR2 is SAAADI.

This chain links TRBV7-9 with TRBJ2-3; D is unclear. The CDR3 sequence is 11 residues long. Germline V gene data show CDR1 as SEHNR and CDR2 as FQNEAQ (reference sequence). Trimming took off 3 bases at V and 10 bases at J, with 8 bases between the two ends. CDR3 coding DNA: TGTGCCAGCAGCTTCTCTACCCCGCAGTATTTT. It specifies CASSFSTPQYF. Complete variable domain (other parts from reference TRBV7-9 and TRBJ2-3): DTGVSQNPRHKITKRGQNVTFRCDPISEHNRLYWYRQTLGQGPEFLTYFQNEAQLEKSRLLSDRFSAERPKGSFSTLEIQRTEQGDSAMYLCASSFSTPQYFGPGTRLTVL.

The CDR3 DNA follows: TGTGCCAGTAGTATAGATCTAACCTACGAGCAGTACTTC. As protein: CASSIDLTYEQYF. The gene calls are TRBV19 and TRBJ2-7; no reliable D call. Trimming took off 0 bases at V and 2 bases at J, with 5 bases between the two ends. The germline CDR1 and CDR2 sequences are LNHDA and SQIVND (reference sequence). CDR3 length equals 13 residues.

This chain uses TRBV7-9 with TRBJ1-2, with TRBD1 matching 7 bases. The trim removed 1 base at V and 8 bases at J, leaving 7 bases unmatched. This CDR3 has 14 residues. The V gene's germline CDR1 is SEHNR and CDR2 FQNEAQ (reference sequence). The CDR3 DNA follows: TGTGCCAGCAGCTTAGGGGACAGCATCCTCGGCTACACCTTC. The encoded protein is CASSLGDSILGYTF. The variable domain in full, completed from reference TRBV7-9 and TRBJ1-2, reads DTGVSQNPRHKITKRGQNVTFRCDPISEHNRLYWYRQTLGQGPEFLTYFQNEAQLEKSRLLSDRFSAERPKGSFSTLEIQRTEQGDSAMYLCASSLGDSILGYTFGSGTRLTVV.

In DNA, the CDR3 is TGTGCCAGCAGCTTAGTCAAGCAGGGACCTAACACTGAAGCTTTCTTT. Its protein is CASSLVKQGPNTEAFF. The chain joins TRBV7-6 to TRBJ1-1, with D possibly matching TRBD1 (5 bases). Germline lookup yields CDR1 SGHVS and CDR2 FNYEAQ. V was pared by 1 base and J by 2 bases, with 14 bases between. The CDR3 spans 16 residues.

The chain links TRBV4-1 to TRBJ1-1; no definite D call. Trimming shortened V by 1 base and J by 0 bases, and 18 bases separated the two germline ends. This CDR3 region has 18 residues. The V gene's germline CDR1 is MGHRA and CDR2 YSYEKL. The CDR3 nucleotides read TGCGCCAGCAGCCAAGTGCTTGGCGCGATTAACATGAACACTGAAGCTTTCTTT. This sequence encodes CASSQVLGAINMNTEAFF.

V gene TRBV19 combines with J gene TRBJ2-3, with no clear D. The germline V gene has CDR1 LNHDA and CDR2 SQIVND (reference sequence). Trimming removed 3 bases from V and 2 bases from J, with 12 bases in between. This CDR3 region has 15 residues. The CDR3 is CASSIYSSNTDTQYF. CDR3 nucleotides: TGTGCCAGTAGTATCTACAGTTCCAACACAGATACGCAGTATTTT.

V usage is TRBV7-9 and J usage is TRBJ2-7, with 8 nucleotides matching TRBD2. CDR3 length equals 15 residues. V dropped 5 bases and J dropped 2; count of bases not matched to a gene: 8. CDR1 SEHNR and CDR2 FQNEAQ come from the germline V gene (reference sequence). The CDR3 sequence is CASSQDGSGTYEQYF. Here the CDR3 DNA reads TGTGCCAGCAGCCAAGATGGTAGCGGGACCTACGAGCAGTACTTC.

This chain links TRBV7-9 with TRBJ2-1; possible D gene TRBD2, 7 bases. Germline V lookup: CDR1 SEHNR, CDR2 FQNEAQ (reference sequence). The germline V and J ends were trimmed by 5 bases and 4 bases, with 15 bases remaining between them. CDR3 size: 15 residues. CDR3 nucleotides: TGTGCCAGCAGCCAAGGGGGGGGGAAGTACAATGAGCAGTTCTTC. It is translated as CASSQGGGKYNEQFF.

The chain joins TRBV27 to TRBJ1-4; D is perhaps TRBD1 (5 bases). Germline-derived CDR1 and CDR2 are MNHEY and SMNVEV (reference sequence). Deletions cut 3 bases from V and 7 bases from J, with 9 bases between. CDR3 length: 13 residues. CDR3: CASSFPGGEKLFF. The DNA for the CDR3 is TGTGCCAGCAGTTTCCCGGGGGGTGAAAAACTGTTTTTT. The complete variable domain, with remaining parts taken from reference TRBV27 and TRBJ1-4, reads EAQVTQNPRYLITVTGKKLTVTCSQNMNHEYMSWYRQDPGLGLRQIYYSMNVEVTDKGDVPEGYKVSRKEKRNFPLILESPSPNQTSLYFCASSFPGGEKLFFGSGTQLSVL.

This clone appeared a single time. The V gene is TRBV5-1, the J gene TRBJ2-1, with D possibly matching TRBD2 (5 bases). The V end lost 5 bases, the J end lost 4 bases, and 10 bases lay between the germline ends. The CDR3 sequence is 13 residues long. Germline V lookup: CDR1 SGHRS, CDR2 YFSETQ. The CDR3 region has the DNA TGCGCCAGCAGTTTTCTAGCTTACAATGAGCAGTTCTTC. Its translation: CASSFLAYNEQFF.

This sequence joins TRBV11-3 and TRBJ1-1; no clear D gene. The CDR3 has 13 residues. Germline V gene data show CDR1 as SGHNT and CDR2 as YENEEA. The V end lost 6 bases, the J end lost 1 base, and 9 bases lay between the germline ends. The CDR3, as DNA: TGTGCCAGCAGTCCTCGCGGGAACACTGAAGCTTTCTTT. This sequence encodes CASSPRGNTEAFF.

The J gene is TRBJ2-1, the V gene TRBV5-4; weak D call: TRBD1 (6 bases). V was cut by 4 bases and J by 8 bases, with 16 bases left in between. Germline CDR1 is SGHNT and CDR2 is YYREEE (reference sequence). CDR3 length: 14 amino acids. CDR3 DNA sequence: TGTGCCAGCAGCAAGGGACACTACGGCGATGAGCAGTTCTTC. Its translation is CASSKGHYGDEQFF.

The chain is built from TRBV29-1 and TRBJ2-1, with a tentative D call TRBD2 (6 bases). The germline V gene encodes CDR1 SQVTM and CDR2 ANQGSEA. The CDR3 covers 15 residues. The V gene lost 1 base and the J gene lost 2 bases, with 12 bases spanning the gap. CDR3 sequence (DNA): TGCAGCGTTGAAGGAAATAGCGGAGCCTACAATGAGCAGTTCTTC. This translates into CSVEGNSGAYNEQFF.

The gene calls are TRBV27 and TRBJ1-1; 8 bases match TRBD1. This CDR3 has 16 amino acids. J was trimmed by 0 bases and V by 2 bases; bases with no gene match: 5. CDR1 and CDR2 from the germline V gene are MNHEY and SMNVEV (reference sequence). CDR3 loop: CASSLVTGELNTEAFF. The CDR3 DNA reads TGTGCCAGCAGTTTAGTGACAGGGGAGTTGAACACTGAAGCTTTCTTT.

The CDR3 here is CASSLEVNTEAFF. CDR3 in DNA: TGTGCCAGCAGCTTGGAAGTGAACACTGAAGCTTTCTTT. The rearrangement uses TRBV7-3 and TRBJ1-1; D unclear. V was pared by 3 bases and J by 0 bases, with 5 bases between. This CDR3 contains 13 residues. Germline CDR1 is SGHTA and CDR2 is FQGTGA.